The table lists the clone carrying this T cell receptor (beta chain) with a few counts. Its antigen is unidentified. Splitting of CD4+ cells produced CD45RA+ naive and CD45RA-negative memory subsets. This sample stems from a study of shared clonotypes between healthy human individuals. Whole-study context: Three plates each covered CD4 naive and memory; CD8 naive two, CD8 memory one.

Repertoires were generated with immunoSEQ multiplex PCR, while TCRdb's copy carries only in-frame clones and drops some. This table has 740,000 or so clones, roughly 72% appearing once. The germline V gene encodes CDR1 SGHTA and CDR2 FQGNSA. V was pared by 5 bases and J by 0 bases, with 3 bases of the junction left unmatched. The CDR3 sequence is 14 residues long. Study-wide points: For naive CD4 cells, roughly 4.8% of clonotypes were shared across a few donors.

The sequenced sample was memory CD4+ T cells sorted from blood. Subset: CD45RA-negative fraction. This chain joins TRBV7-2 and TRBJ1-1; 7 bases are shared with TRBD1. This receptor was obtained from a woman aged 25 to 39 in good health. The CDR3 DNA reads TGTGCCAGCAGCCGGACAGGAATGAACACTGAAGCTTTCTTT. This translates into CASSRTGMNTEAFF.